This TCR beta chain was sequenced for a study of blood T cell repertoires in COVID-19. The overall study: Donors in the United States, Italy and Spain gave samples during acute or convalescent COVID-19. The cDNA or gDNA used as material had been derived from T cells, B-cell-depleted T cells, or PBMCs.

Germline CDR1 MNHEY, CDR2 SMNVEV (reference sequence). V gave up 3 bases and J gave up 1 base, with 8 bases separating them. The CDR3 loop spans 14 amino acids. In the authors' workflow: Cell counts per sample came from amplifying reference gene primers. Measured with immunoSEQ multiplex PCR; TCRdb has only the in-frame clones, and not every one. V, J and clone size were drawn from that table, and D and trimming were deduced from the DNA. The table includes under 75,000 clones, around 85% detected once. Sequenced material: peripheral blood. The receptor comes from a woman between 65 and 79 years old with acute or convalescent COVID-19. The chain couples TRBV27 to TRBJ2-3; tentatively, D is TRBD1 (5 bases). In nucleotides, the CDR3 is TGTGCCAGCAGTTTGAGCAGGGGCACAGATACGCAGTATTTT. It translates to CASSLSRGTDTQYF.